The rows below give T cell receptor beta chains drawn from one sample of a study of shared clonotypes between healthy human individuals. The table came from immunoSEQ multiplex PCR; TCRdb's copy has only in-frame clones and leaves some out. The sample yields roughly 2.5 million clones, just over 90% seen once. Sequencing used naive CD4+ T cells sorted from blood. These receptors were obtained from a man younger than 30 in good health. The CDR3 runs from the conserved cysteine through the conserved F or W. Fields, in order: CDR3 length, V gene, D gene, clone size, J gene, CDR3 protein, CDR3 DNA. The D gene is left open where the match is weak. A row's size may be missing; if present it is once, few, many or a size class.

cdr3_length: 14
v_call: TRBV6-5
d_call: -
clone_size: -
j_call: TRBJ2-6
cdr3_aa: CASSYVRGANVLTF
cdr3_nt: TGTGCCAGCAGTTACGTGCGTGGGGCCAACGTCCTGACTTTC

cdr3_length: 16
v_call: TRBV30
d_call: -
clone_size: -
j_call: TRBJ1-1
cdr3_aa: CAWYRAPFGSNTEAFF
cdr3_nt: TGTGCCTGGTACAGGGCCCCATTTGGATCGAACACTGAAGCTTTCTTT

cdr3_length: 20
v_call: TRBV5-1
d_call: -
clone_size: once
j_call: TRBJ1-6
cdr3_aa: CASSSGQAQRTSSYNSPLHF
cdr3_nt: TGCGCCAGCAGCTCGGGGCAGGCCCAGAGAACTAGCTCCTATAATTCACCCCTCCACTTT

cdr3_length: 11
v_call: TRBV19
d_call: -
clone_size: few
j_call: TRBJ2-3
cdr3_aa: CASSLTDTQYF
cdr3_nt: TGTGCCAGTAGTTTGACAGATACGCAGTATTTT

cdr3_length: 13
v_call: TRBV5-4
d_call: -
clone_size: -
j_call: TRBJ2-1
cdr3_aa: CASSVLDNNEQFF
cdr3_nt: TGTGCCAGCAGCGTACTAGATAACAATGAGCAGTTCTTC

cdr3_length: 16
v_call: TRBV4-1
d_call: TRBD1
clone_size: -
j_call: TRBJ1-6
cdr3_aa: CASSLSRGTENSPLHF
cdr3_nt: TGCGCCAGCAGCCTCAGCCGAGGGACAGAGAATTCACCCCTCCACTTT

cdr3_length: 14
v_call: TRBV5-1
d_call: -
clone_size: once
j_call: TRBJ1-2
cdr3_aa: CASSLGQANYGYTF
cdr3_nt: TGCGCCAGCAGCTTGGGCCAAGCTAACTATGGCTACACCTTC

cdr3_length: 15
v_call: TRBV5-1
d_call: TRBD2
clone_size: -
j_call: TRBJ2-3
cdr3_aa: CASSLALADTDTQYF
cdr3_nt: TGCGCCAGCAGCTTGGCACTAGCGGACACAGATACGCAGTATTTT

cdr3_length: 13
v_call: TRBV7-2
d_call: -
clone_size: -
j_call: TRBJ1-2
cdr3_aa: CASSADGNYGYTF
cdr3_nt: TGTGCCAGCAGCGCCGACGGCAACTATGGCTACACCTTC

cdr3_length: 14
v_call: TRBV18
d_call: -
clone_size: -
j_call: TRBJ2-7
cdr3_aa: CASSPQDANYEQYF
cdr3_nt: TGTGCCAGCTCACCACAAGATGCCAACTACGAGCAGTACTTC

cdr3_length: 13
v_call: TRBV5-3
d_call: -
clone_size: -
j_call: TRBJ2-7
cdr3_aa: CARSWGQSYEQYF
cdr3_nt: TGTGCCAGAAGCTGGGGTCAGTCCTACGAGCAGTACTTC

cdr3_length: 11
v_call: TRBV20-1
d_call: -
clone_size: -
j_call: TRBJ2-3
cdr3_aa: CSARAFGAQYF
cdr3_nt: TGCAGTGCTAGAGCTTTCGGAGCGCAGTATTTT

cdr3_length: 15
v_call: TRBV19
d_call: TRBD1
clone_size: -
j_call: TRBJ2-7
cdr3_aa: CASMAGTGAHYEQYF
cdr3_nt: TGTGCCAGTATGGCCGGGACAGGGGCCCACTACGAGCAGTACTTC

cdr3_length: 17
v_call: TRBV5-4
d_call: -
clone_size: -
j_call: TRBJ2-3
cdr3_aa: CASSSLAAKAGTDTQYF
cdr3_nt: TGTGCCAGCAGCTCCCTCGCGGCAAAAGCCGGCACAGATACGCAGTATTTT

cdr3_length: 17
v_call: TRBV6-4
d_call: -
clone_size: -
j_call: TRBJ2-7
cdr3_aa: CASSDSSHQKIPYEQYF
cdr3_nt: TGTGCCAGCAGTGACTCGTCCCATCAGAAGATCCCCTACGAGCAGTACTTC

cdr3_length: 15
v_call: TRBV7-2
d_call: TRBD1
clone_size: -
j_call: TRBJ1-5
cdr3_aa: CASSPWTGPIQPQHF
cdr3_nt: TGTGCCAGCAGCCCTTGGACAGGGCCGATTCAGCCCCAGCATTTT

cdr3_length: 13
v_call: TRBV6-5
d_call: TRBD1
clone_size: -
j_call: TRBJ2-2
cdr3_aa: CASRDRVTGELFF
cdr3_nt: TGTGCCAGCAGAGACAGGGTTACCGGGGAGCTGTTTTTT

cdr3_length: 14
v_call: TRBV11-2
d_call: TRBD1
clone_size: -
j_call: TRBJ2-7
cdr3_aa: CASSLVKQGNEQYF
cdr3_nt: TGTGCCAGCAGCTTAGTCAAACAGGGGAACGAGCAGTACTTC

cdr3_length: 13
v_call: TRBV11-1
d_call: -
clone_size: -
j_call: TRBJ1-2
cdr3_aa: CASSYRDNYGYTF
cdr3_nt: TGTGCCAGCAGTTACCGGGACAACTATGGCTACACCTTC

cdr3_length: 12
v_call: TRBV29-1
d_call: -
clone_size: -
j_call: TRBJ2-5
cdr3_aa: CSVRAGAETQYF
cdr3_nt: TGCAGCGTTAGAGCAGGGGCGGAGACCCAGTACTTC

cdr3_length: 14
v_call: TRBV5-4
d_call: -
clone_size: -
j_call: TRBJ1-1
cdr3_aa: CASSLDPIDTEAFF
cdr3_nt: TGTGCCAGCAGCTTGGATCCAATTGACACTGAAGCTTTCTTT

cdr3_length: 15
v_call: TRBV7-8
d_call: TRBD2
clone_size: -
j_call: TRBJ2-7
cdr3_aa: CASSLAGGRPYEQYF
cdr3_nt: TGTGCCAGCAGCTTAGCGGGAGGGCGCCCCTACGAGCAGTACTTC

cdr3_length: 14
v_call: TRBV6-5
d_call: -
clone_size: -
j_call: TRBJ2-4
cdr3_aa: CASSSSRVGNIQYF
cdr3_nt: -

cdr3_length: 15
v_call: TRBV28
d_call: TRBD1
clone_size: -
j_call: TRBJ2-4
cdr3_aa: CASSPPGQGKNIQYF
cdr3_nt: TGTGCCAGCAGCCCACCGGGACAGGGTAAAAACATTCAGTACTTC

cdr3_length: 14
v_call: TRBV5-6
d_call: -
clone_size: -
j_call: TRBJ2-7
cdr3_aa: CASSSQVPSYEQYF
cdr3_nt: TGTGCCAGCAGCTCACAGGTCCCCTCCTACGAGCAGTACTTC

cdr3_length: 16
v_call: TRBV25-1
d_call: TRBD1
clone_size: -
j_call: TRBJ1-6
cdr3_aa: CASGSRTGTGNSPLHF
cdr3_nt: TGTGCCAGCGGAAGCCGAACCGGGACAGGGAATTCACCCCTCCACTTT

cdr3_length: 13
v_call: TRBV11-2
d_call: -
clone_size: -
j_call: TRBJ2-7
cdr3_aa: CASSLELTYEQYF
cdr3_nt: TGTGCCAGCAGCTTAGAGCTTACCTACGAGCAGTACTTC

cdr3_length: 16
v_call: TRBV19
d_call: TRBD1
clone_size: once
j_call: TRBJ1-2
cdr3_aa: CASSIPGTGSNYGYTF
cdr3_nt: TGTGCCAGTAGTATACCAGGGACAGGGAGTAACTATGGCTACACCTTC

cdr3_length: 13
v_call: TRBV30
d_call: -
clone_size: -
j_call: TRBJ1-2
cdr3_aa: CAWSVRGDYGYTF
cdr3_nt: TGTGCCTGGAGTGTGAGGGGGGACTATGGCTACACCTTC

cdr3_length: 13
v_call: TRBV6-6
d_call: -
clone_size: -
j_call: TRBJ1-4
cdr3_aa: CASRDGNNEKLFF
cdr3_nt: TGTGCCAGCCGGGACGGTAATAATGAAAAACTGTTTTTT

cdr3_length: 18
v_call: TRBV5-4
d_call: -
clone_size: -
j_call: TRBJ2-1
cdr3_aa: CASSTGQLGRGPDNEQFF
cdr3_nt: TGTGCCAGCAGCACGGGACAGTTGGGACGGGGGCCCGACAATGAGCAGTTCTTC

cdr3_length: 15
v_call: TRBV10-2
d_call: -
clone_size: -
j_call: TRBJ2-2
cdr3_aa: CASSPGPTNTGELFF
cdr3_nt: TGCGCCAGCAGCCCGGGACCAACAAACACCGGGGAGCTGTTTTTT

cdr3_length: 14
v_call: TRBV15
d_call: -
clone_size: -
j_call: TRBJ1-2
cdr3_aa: CATSRDEGSYGYTF
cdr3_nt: TGTGCCACCAGCAGAGACGAGGGAAGCTATGGCTACACCTTC

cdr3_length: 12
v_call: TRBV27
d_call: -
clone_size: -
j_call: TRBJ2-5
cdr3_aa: CAIRPFRETQYF
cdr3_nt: TGTGCCATCCGACCCTTTCGAGAGACCCAGTACTTC

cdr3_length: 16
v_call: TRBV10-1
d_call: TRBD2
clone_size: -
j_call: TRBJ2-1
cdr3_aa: CASSFGTSGSGNEQFF
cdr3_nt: TGCGCCAGCAGCTTTGGGACTAGCGGGAGCGGCAATGAGCAGTTCTTC

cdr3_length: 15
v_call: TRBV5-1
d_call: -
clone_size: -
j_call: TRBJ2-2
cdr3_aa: CASKEGAVYTGELFF
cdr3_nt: TGCGCCAGCAAGGAGGGGGCTGTGTACACCGGGGAGCTGTTTTTT

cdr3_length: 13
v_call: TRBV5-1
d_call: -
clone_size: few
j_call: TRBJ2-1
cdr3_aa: CASSLGQYNEQFF
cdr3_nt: TGCGCCAGCAGCTTGGGACAGTACAATGAGCAGTTCTTC

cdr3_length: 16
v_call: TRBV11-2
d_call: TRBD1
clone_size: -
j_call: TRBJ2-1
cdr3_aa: CASSSIRDRLNNEQFF
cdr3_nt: TGTGCCAGCAGCTCGATCCGGGACAGGCTGAACAATGAGCAGTTCTTC

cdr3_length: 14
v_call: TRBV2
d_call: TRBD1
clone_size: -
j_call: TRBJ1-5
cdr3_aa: CASSSGQQNQPQHF
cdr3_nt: TGTGCCAGCAGTTCGGGACAGCAGAATCAGCCCCAGCATTTT

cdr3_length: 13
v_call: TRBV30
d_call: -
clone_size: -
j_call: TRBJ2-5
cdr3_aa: CAYLSSDQETQYF
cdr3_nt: TGTGCCTACCTTAGTAGCGACCAAGAGACCCAGTACTTC

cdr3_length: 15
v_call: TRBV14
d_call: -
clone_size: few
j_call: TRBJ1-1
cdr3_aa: CASSQDVKGGTEAFF
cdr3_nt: TGTGCCAGCAGCCAAGATGTGAAGGGAGGCACTGAAGCTTTCTTT

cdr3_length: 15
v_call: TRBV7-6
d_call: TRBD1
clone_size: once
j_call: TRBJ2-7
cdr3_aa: CASSLDQGAKYEQYF
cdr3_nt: TGTGCCAGCAGCTTAGACCAGGGGGCCAAGTACGAGCAGTACTTC

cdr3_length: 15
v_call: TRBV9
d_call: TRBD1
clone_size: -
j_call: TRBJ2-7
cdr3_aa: CASSELTGVTDEQYF
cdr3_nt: TGTGCCAGCAGCGAACTGACAGGGGTGACAGACGAGCAGTACTTC

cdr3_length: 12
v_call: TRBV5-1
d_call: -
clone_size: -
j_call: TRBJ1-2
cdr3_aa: CASSLNGQGSTF
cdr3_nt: TGCGCCAGCAGCTTGAATGGGCAGGGGTCCACCTTC

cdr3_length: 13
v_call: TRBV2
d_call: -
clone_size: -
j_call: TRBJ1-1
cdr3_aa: CLSAGEKNTEAFF
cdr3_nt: TGTTTGAGCGCAGGGGAGAAGAACACTGAAGCTTTCTTT

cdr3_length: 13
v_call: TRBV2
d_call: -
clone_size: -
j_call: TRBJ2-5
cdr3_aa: CASSGDRLETQYF
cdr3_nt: TGTGCCAGCAGTGGGGACCGTCTTGAGACCCAGTACTTC

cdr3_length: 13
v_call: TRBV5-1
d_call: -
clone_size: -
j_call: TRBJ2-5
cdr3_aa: CASSRLGGETQYF
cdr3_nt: TGCGCCAGCAGCCGGCTGGGCGGGGAGACCCAGTACTTC

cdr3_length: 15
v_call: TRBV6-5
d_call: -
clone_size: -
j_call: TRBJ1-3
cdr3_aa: CASSYSSVSGNTIYF
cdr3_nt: TGTGCCAGCAGTTACTCGTCGGTCTCTGGAAACACCATATATTTT

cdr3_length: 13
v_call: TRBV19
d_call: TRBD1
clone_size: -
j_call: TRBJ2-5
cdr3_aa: CATRTGGKETQYF
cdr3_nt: TGTGCCACCCGAACAGGGGGTAAAGAGACCCAGTACTTC

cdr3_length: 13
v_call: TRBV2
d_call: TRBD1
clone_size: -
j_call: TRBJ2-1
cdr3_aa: CASSGQGQEEQFF
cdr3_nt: TGTGCCAGTTCGGGACAGGGGCAGGAGGAGCAGTTCTTC

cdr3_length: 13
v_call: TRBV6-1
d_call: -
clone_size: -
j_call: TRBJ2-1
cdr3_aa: CASTRDGYNEQFF
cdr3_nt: TGTGCCAGCACGCGGGACGGCTACAATGAGCAGTTCTTC

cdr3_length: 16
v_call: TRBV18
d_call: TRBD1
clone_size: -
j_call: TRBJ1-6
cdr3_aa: CASSGTGAPINSPLHF
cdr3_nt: TGTGCCAGCTCCGGGACAGGGGCTCCTATTAATTCACCCCTCCACTTT

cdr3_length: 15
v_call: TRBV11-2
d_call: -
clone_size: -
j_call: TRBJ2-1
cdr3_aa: CASSGGVGSYNEQFF
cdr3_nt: TGTGCCAGCAGCGGCGGGGTCGGCTCCTACAATGAGCAGTTCTTC

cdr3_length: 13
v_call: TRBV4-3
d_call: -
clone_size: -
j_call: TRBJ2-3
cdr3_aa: CASSQDQFGPQYF
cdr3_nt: TGCGCCAGCAGCCAAGATCAGTTCGGTCCGCAGTATTTT

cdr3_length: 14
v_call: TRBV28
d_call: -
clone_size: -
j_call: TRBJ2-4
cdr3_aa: CASSLRLAKNIQYF
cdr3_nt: TGTGCCAGCAGTTTAAGGCTAGCCAAAAACATTCAGTACTTC

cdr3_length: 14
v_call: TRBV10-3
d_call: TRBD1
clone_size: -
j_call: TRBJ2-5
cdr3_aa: CAIQQGVPGETQYF
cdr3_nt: TGTGCCATACAACAGGGGGTACCAGGAGAGACCCAGTACTTC

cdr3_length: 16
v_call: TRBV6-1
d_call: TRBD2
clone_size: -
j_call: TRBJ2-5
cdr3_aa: CASSELMGGLWETQYF
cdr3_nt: TGTGCCAGCAGTGAACTAATGGGAGGGCTGTGGGAGACCCAGTACTTC

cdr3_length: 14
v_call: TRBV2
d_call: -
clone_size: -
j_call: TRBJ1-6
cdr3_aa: CASSDENHNSPLHF
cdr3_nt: TGTGCCAGCAGTGACGAGAATCATAATTCACCCCTCCACTTT